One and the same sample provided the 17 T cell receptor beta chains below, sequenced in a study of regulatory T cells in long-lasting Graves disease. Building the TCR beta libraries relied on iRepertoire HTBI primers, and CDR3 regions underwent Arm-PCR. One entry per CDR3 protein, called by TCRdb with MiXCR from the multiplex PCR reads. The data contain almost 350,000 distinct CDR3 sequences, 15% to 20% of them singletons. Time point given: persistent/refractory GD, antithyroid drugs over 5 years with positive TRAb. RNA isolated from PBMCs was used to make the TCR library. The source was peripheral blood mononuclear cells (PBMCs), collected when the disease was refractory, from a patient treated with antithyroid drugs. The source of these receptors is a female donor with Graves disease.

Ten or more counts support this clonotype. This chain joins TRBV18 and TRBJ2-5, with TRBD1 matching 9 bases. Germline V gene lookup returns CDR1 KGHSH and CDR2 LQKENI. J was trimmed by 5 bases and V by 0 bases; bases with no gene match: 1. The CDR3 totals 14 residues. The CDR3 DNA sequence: TGTGCCAGCTCACCACCGGGACAGGGCGAGACCCAGTACTTC. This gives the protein CASSPPGQGETQYF.

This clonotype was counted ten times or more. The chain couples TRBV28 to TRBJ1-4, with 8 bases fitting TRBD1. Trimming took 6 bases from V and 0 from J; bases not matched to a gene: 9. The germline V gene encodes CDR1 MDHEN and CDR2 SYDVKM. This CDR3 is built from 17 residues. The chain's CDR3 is CASRNRDRHATNEKLFF. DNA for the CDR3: TGTGCCAGCAGGAACCGGGACAGGCACGCAACTAATGAAAAACTGTTTTTT.

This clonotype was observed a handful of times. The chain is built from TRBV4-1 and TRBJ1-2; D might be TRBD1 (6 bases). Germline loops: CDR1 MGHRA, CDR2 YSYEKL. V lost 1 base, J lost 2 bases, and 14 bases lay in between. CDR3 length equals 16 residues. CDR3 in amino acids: CASSQGALTGNYGYTF. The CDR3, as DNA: TGCGCCAGCAGCCAAGGGGCCCTCACAGGGAACTATGGCTACACCTTC.

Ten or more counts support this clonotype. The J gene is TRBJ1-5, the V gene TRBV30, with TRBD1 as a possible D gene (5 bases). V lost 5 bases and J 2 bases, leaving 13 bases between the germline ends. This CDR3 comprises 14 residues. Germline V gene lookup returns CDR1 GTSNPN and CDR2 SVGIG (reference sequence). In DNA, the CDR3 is TGTGCCTGGTCCCCGGGGGGAGGCAATCAGCCCCAGCATTTT. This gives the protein CAWSPGGGNQPQHF.

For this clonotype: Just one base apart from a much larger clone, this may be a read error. CDR3 loop: CAGSGGLQDSAFF. The CDR3 nucleotides read TGCGCCGGCAGCGGGGGCTTACAGGATTCGGCTTTCTTT. This chain connects TRBV6-1 to TRBJ1-1; D possibly corresponds to TRBD1 (6 bases). The germline CDR1 and CDR2 sequences are MNHNS and SASEGT. The CDR3 contains 13 residues.

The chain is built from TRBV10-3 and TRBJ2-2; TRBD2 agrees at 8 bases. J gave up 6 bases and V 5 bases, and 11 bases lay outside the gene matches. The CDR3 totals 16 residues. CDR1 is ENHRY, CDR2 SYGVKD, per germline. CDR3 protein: CAISTLAGRAPGELFF. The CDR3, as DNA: TGTGCCATCAGTACACTAGCCGGGAGGGCCCCCGGGGAGCTGTTTTTT.

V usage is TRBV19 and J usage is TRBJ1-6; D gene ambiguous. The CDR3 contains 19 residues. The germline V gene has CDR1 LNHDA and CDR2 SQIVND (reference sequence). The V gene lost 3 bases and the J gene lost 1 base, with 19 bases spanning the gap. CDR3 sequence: CASSIYSLVRGSYNSPLHF. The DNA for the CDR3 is TGTGCCAGTAGTATTTATTCACTTGTTCGGGGATCCTATAATTCACCCCTCCACTTT.

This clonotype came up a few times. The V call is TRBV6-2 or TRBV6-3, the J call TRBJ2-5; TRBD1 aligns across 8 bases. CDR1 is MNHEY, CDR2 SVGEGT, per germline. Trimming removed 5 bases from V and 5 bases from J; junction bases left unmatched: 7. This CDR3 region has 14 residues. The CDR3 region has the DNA TGTGCCAGCAGTCGTTCGAGACAGGGGGAGACCCAGTACTTC. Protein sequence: CASSRSRQGETQYF.

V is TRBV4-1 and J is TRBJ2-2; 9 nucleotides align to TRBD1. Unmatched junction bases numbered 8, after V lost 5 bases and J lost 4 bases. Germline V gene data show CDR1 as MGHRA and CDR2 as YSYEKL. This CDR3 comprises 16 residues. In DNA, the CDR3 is TGCGCCAGCAGCTCTAGGACAGGGGAGATCACCGGGGAGCTGTTTTTT. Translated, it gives CASSSRTGEITGELFF.

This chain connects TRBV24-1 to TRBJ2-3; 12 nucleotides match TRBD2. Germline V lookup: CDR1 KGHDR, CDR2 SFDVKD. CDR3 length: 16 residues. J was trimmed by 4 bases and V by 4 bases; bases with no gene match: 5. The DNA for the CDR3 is TGTGCCACCAGTGACCCTAGCGGGAGGGGCGCAGATACGCAGTATTTT. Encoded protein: CATSDPSGRGADTQYF.

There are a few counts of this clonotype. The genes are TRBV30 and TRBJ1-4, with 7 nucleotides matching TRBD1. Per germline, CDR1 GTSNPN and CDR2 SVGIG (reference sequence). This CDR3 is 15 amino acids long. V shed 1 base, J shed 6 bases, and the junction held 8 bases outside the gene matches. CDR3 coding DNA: TGTGCCTGGAGTGGAACGGAGGGGGCGTATGAAAAACTGTTTTTT. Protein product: CAWSGTEGAYEKLFF.

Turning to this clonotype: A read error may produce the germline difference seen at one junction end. The CDR3 loop is CASSLSRGPESYAGHTF. CDR3 bases: TGTGCCAGCAGCTTATCCAGGGGGCCTGAATCATATGCTGGCCACACCTTC. V is TRBV7-9 and J is TRBJ1-2, with 8 bases matching TRBD1. Per germline, CDR1 SEHNR and CDR2 FQNEAQ (reference sequence). The CDR3 extends over 17 amino acids.

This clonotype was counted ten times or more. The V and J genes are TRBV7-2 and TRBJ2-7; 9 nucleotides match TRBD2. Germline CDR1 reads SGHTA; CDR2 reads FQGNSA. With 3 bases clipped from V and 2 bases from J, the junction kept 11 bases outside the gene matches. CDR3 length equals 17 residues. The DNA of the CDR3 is TGTGCCAGCAGCTTCCCCCGGAGGCTAGCGGGGACCTACGAGCAGTACTTC. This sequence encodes CASSFPRRLAGTYEQYF.

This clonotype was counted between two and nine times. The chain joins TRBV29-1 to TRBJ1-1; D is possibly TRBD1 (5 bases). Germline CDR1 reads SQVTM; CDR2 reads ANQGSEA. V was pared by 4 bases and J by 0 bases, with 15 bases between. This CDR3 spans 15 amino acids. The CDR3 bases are TGCAGCGTTGGGGCGGGGGACTCAATGAACACTGAAGCTTTCTTT. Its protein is CSVGAGDSMNTEAFF.

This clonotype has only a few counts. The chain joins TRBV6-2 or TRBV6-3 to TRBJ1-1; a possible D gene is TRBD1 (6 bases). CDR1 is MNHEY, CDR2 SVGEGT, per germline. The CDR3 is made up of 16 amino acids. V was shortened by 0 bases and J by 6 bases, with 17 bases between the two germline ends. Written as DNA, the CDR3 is TGTGCCAGCAGTTACTCTTTTGGGGGGGCCTTGGCTGAAGCTTTCTTT. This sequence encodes CASSYSFGGALAEAFF.

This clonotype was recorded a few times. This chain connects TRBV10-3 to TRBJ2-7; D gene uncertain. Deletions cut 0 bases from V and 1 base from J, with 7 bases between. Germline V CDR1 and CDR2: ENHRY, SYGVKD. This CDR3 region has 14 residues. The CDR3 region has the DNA TGTGCCATCAGTGAGTCGGGGAAATCCTACGAGCAGTACTTC. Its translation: CAISESGKSYEQYF.

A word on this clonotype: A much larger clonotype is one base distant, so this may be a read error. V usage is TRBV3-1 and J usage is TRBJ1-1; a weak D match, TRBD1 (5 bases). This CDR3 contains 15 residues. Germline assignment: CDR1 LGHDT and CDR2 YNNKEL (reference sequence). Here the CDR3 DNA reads TGTGCCAGCAGCCAAGTTGGAGGGGCGAACACTGAAGCTCTCTTT. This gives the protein CASSQVGGANTEALF.